This entry features one TCR beta chain sequence. Original data processing: Reference gene primer amplification yielded estimated nucleated cell counts. Generated by immunoSEQ multiplex PCR, the TCRdb table keeps only in-frame clones and is missing some. That table supplies the V and J calls and clone size; D and trimming were determined from the DNA. The profile shows 40,000 to 50,000 clones, roughly nine tenths of them singletons. The data were obtained in a study of blood T cell repertoires in COVID-19. Looking at the study overall: PBMCs, B-cell-depleted T cells, or T cells provided the cDNA or gDNA that made up the material.

V lost 5 bases, J lost 2 bases, and 17 bases lay in between. The CDR3 is made up of 16 amino acids. Germline V CDR1 and CDR2: SGHNT, YENEEA. The TCR was taken from a man in his 60s with acute or convalescent COVID-19. The sequencing sample was made of peripheral blood. The rearrangement links TRBV11-3 to TRBJ2-3, with D maybe TRBD2 (5 bases). Here the CDR3 reads CASSLGINLVTDTQYF. DNA of the CDR3: TGTGCCAGCAGCCTCGGGATAAACTTGGTCACAGATACGCAGTATTTT.